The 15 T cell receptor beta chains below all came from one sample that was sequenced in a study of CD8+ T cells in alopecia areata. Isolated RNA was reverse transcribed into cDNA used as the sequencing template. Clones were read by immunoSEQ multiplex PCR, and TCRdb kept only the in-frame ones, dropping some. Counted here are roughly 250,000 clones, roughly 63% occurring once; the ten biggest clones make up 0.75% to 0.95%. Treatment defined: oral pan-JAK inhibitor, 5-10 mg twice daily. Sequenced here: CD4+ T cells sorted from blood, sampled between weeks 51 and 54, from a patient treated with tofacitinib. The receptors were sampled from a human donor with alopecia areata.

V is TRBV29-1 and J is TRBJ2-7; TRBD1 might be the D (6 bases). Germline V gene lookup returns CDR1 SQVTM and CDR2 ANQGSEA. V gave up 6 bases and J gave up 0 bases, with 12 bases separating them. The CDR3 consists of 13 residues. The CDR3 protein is CSVWDIHSYEQYF. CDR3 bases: TGCAGCGTCTGGGACATCCACTCCTACGAGCAGTACTTC.

DNA of the CDR3: TGTGCCAGCAGCAAATTCAGGGGAAACTATGGCTACACCTTC. Its protein product is CASSKFRGNYGYTF. This chain connects TRBV5-6 to TRBJ1-2, with D perhaps TRBD1 (6 bases). Germline V gives CDR1 SGHDT, CDR2 YYEEEE. Trimming removed 4 bases at V and 2 bases at J, with 12 bases between. The CDR3 is made up of 14 amino acids. Variable domain in full (rest from reference TRBV5-6 and TRBJ1-2): DAGVTQSPTHLIKTRGQQVTLRCSPKSGHDTVSWYQQALGQGPQFIFQYYEEEERQRGNFPDRFSGHQFPNYSSELNVNALLLGDSALYLCASSKFRGNYGYTFGSGTRLTVV.

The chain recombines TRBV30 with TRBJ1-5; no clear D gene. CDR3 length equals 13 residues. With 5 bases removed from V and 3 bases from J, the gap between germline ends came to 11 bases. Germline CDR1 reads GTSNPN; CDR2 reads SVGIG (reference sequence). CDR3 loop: CAWGRFPNQPQHF. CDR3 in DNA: TGTGCCTGGGGCAGGTTCCCCAATCAGCCCCAGCATTTT.

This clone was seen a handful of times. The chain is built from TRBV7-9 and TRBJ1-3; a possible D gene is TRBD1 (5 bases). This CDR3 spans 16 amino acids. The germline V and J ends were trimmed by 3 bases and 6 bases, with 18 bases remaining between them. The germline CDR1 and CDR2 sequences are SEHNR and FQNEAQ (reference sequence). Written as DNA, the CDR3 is TGTGCCAGCAGCTTCAGACAGCCTGCTTCACAAAACACCATATATTTT. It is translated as CASSFRQPASQNTIYF.

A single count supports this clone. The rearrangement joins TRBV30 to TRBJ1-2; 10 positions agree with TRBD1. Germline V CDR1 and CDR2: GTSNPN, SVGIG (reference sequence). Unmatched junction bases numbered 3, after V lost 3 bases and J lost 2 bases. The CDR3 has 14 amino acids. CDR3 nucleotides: TGTGCCTGGAGGGGACAGGGGTTCAACTATGGCTACACCTTC. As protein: CAWRGQGFNYGYTF.

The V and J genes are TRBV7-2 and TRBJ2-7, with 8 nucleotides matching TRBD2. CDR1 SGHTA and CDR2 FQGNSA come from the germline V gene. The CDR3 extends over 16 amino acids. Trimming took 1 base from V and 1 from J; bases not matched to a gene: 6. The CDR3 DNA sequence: TGTGCCAGCAGCTTAGACGGGGGGGCCCATTCCTACGAGCAGTACTTC. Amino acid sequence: CASSLDGGAHSYEQYF.

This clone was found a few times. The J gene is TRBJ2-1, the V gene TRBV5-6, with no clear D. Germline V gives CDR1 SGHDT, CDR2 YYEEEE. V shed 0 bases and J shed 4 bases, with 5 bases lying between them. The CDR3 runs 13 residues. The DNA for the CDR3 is TGTGCCAGCAGCTTGGTCGCGTACAATGAGCAGTTCTTC. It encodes CASSLVAYNEQFF.

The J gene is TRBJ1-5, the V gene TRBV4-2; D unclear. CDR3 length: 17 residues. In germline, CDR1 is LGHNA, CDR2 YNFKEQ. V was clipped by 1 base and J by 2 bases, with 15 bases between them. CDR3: CASSQVGLVGGNQPQHF. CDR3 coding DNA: TGTGCCAGCAGCCAAGTAGGACTGGTAGGAGGCAATCAGCCCCAGCATTTT.

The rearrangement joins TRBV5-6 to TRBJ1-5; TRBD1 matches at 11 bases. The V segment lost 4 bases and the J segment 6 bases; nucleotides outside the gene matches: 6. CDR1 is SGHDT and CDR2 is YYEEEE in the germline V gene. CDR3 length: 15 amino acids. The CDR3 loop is CASSPRDRGAQPQHF. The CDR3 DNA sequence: TGTGCCAGCAGCCCCCGGGACAGGGGGGCTCAGCCCCAGCATTTT.

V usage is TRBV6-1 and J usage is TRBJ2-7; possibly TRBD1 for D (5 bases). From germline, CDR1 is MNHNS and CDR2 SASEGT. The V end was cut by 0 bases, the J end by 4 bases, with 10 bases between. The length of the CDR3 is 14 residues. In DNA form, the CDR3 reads TGTGCCAGCAGTGAAGCCGCGACAGCGTACGAGCAGTACTTC. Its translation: CASSEAATAYEQYF.

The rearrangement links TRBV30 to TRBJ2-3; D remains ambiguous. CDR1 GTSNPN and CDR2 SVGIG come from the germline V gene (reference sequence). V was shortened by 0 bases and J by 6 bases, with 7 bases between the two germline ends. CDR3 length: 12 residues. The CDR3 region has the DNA TGTGCCTGGAGTGTATTGGAGGATACGCAGTATTTT. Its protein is CAWSVLEDTQYF.

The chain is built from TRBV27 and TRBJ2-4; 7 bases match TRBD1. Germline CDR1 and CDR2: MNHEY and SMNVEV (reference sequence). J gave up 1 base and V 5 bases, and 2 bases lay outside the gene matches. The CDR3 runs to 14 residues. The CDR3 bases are TGTGCCAGCAGTACAGGGGTGGCCAAAAACATTCAGTACTTC. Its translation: CASSTGVAKNIQYF.

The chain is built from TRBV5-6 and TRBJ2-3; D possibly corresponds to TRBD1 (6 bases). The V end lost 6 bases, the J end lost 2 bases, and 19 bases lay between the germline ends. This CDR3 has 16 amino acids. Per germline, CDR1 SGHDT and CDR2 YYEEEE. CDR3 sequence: CASTLSPGTNTDTQYF. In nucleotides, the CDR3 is TGTGCCAGCACGCTATCACCCGGGACAAACACAGATACGCAGTATTTT.

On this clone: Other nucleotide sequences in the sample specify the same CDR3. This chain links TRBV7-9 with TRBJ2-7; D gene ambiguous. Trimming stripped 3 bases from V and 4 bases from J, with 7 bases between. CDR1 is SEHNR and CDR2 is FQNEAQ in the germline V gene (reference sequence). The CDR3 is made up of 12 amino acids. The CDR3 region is CASSFGPYEQYF. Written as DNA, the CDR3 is TGTGCCAGCAGCTTCGGGCCGTACGAGCAGTACTTC.

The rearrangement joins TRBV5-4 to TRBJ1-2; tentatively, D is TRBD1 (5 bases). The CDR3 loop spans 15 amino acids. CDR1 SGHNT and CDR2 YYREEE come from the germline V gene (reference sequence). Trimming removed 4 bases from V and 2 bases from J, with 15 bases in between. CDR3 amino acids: CASSLIGRGNYGYTF. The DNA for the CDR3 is TGTGCCAGCAGCCTGATAGGGCGGGGGAACTATGGCTACACCTTC.